The T cell receptor (beta chain) described here comes from a study of OX40 agonist ivuxolimab in advanced cancers. Looking at the study overall: Eligibility admitted prior anti-PD-1, anti-PD-L1 or anti-CTLA-4 therapy; 40% to 50% had some. The study's findings and limits: The CD4+ and CD8+ T cells in the blood had expanded clonally by week 6 at 0.1 to 3.0 mg/kg.

The CDR3 covers 18 residues. J gave up 7 bases and V 5 bases, and 25 bases lay outside the gene matches. Germline-derived CDR1 and CDR2 are GTSNPN and SVGIG (reference sequence). For this clone: Antigen: not known.

Patients who had autoimmune disease history or got systemic immunosuppression were left out. The repertoire was sequenced with immunoSEQ multiplex PCR; TCRdb's copy has only in-frame clones and lacks some. Of more than 60,000 clones in the sample, around 87% were seen once. The chain uses TRBV30 and TRBJ2-5; TRBD2 aligns across 7 bases. This sample comprised CD4+ or CD8+ T cells sorted from blood, obtained in a trial of the OX40 agonist ivuxolimab. The TCR comes from an adult with an advanced solid tumor such as melanoma, head and neck, liver or kidney cancer. For the CDR3, the DNA is TGTGCCTGGGAGAAAGCGCTCGGACTAGGGTGGAAAGGAGGGACCCAGTACTTC. It translates to CAWEKALGLGWKGGTQYF.